Reported below is one T cell receptor beta chain. Its antigen has not been determined. Per-base quality was not reported, and no clone a single base away is much larger than it. The data were obtained in a study of response to subunit inactivated influenza vaccine listed by TCRdb under 2018. For the wider study: Deep quantitative profiling of the T cell receptor repertoire was used in the study to follow responses to a trivalent subunit inactivated influenza vaccine. Points the paper makes about the study in general: The authors suggested that each seasonal influenza vaccination may recruit only a limited number of new T cells.

Libraries came from RT-PCR. The data were produced on an Illumina HiSeq 2500. Clones were called with MiXCR by TCRdb after fastp trimmed the public reads at Q25, and only in-frame beta chains were retained. CDR3 protein duplicates are merged, each entry listing the most common genes and DNA. The sample data list roughly 500,000 distinct CDR3 sequences, and about 15% of these were observed just once. Less than 4% of the sample belongs to the ten largest clones. At the junction V is shortened by 2 bases and J by 11 bases, with 15 bases in between. CDR1 and CDR2, per the germline V gene (reference sequence), are LGHDT and YNNKEL. The CDR3, cysteine through phenylalanine, is 14 amino acids long. The entry retains the CDR3 DNA only, 42 bases that are in frame from base 1.

The sample in question was CD4+ T cells sorted from PBMCs, obtained less than 30 months after vaccination. This clonotype was sampled from a man aged 50-75 years who received an inactivated influenza vaccine. Donor details come from another sample of the same person, matched by shared clones. In this chain, TRBV3-1 is recombined with TRBJ2-2; a tentative D call is TRBD2 (5 bases match). The nucleotide sequence reads as follows: TGTGCCAGCAGCCAACAACTAGTAGTTGGAGAGCTGTTTTTT. This gives the protein CASSQQLVVGELFF.